Below are 30 T cell receptor beta chains sequenced from a single sample in a study of cytomegalovirus exposure and HLA in healthy donors. Assay: immunoSEQ multiplex PCR; the TCRdb copy retains only in-frame clones and omits some. The data hold some 48,000 clones, with 94% observed a single time. What was sequenced was PBMCs. The receptor set was obtained from a woman in her late teens or twenties in good health and CMV-seropositive.

V gene TRBV13 combines with J gene TRBJ2-2; D may be TRBD2 (5 bases). Trimming cost V 4 bases and J 4 bases, with 10 bases left between them. The V gene's germline CDR1 is PRHDT and CDR2 FYEKMQ (reference sequence). The CDR3 is made up of 14 amino acids. The CDR3 region is CASSSRGVTGELFF. The CDR3 bases are TGTGCCAGCAGCTCCCGGGGAGTCACCGGGGAGCTGTTTTTT.

For the CDR3, the DNA is TGTGCCAGCTCACTCTCCGACAGGGGCTACAATGAGCAGTTCTTC. Its translation is CASSLSDRGYNEQFF. This chain joins TRBV18 and TRBJ2-1; 8 positions agree with TRBD1. The length of the CDR3 is 15 residues. CDR1 and CDR2 from the germline V gene are KGHSH and LQKENI. V lost 4 bases and J lost 3; bases outside the gene matches: 5. Full variable domain (remainder filled in from reference TRBV18 and TRBJ2-1): NAGVMQNPRHLVRRRGQEARLRCSPMKGHSHVYWYRQLPEEGLKFMVYLQKENIIDESGMPKERFSAEFPKEGPSILRIQQVVRGDSAAYFCASSLSDRGYNEQFFGPGTRLTVL.

This chain joins TRBV4-2 and TRBJ2-7; the match to TRBD1 covers 11 bases. This CDR3 comprises 16 residues. Trimming took 0 bases from V and 4 from J; bases not matched to a gene: 5. The V gene's germline CDR1 is LGHNA and CDR2 YNFKEQ. CDR3 amino acids: CASSQDKGTGGYEQYF. The CDR3 bases are TGTGCCAGCAGCCAAGATAAGGGGACAGGGGGTTACGAGCAGTACTTC.

The gene calls are TRBV28 and TRBJ1-6; D is perhaps TRBD1 (5 bases). With 6 bases removed from V and 11 bases from J, the gap between germline ends came to 20 bases. Germline lookup yields CDR1 MDHEN and CDR2 SYDVKM. The CDR3 is made up of 15 amino acids. CDR3 nucleotide sequence: TGTGCCAGCAGCAACCCTAGGTGGGGACTCACACCCCTCCACTTT. Protein product: CASSNPRWGLTPLHF.

This chain links TRBV20-1 with TRBJ2-1; D is unclear. Per the germline V gene, CDR1 is DFQATT and CDR2 is SNEGSKA (reference sequence). This CDR3 comprises 11 residues. Trimming pared 3 bases from V and 7 bases from J, leaving 7 bases between. The CDR3 here is CSASPLNEQFF. CDR3 DNA: TGCAGTGCTAGTCCCCTGAATGAGCAGTTCTTC.

V and J are TRBV27 and TRBJ1-4; D perhaps matches TRBD1 (6 bases). CDR3 length: 16 amino acids. Germline-derived CDR1 and CDR2 are MNHEY and SMNVEV (reference sequence). Trimming cost V 6 bases and J 6 bases, with 20 bases left between them. As DNA, the CDR3 is TGTGCCAGCAGACAGGGCGGGTTTCGGGAATATGAAAAACTGTTTTTT. Protein product: CASRQGGFREYEKLFF.

The chain joins TRBV6-4 to TRBJ2-3; 10 nucleotides agree with TRBD2. Germline CDR1 reads MRHNA; CDR2 reads SNTAGT. The V segment lost 3 bases and the J segment 1 base; nucleotides outside the gene matches: 1. This CDR3 is built from 15 residues. The CDR3 spells CASSETSGRTDTQYF. The CDR3 DNA follows: TGTGCCAGCAGTGAGACTAGCGGGCGCACAGATACGCAGTATTTT.

This clone was counted once. V gene TRBV2 combines with J gene TRBJ2-1, with D possibly matching TRBD1 (6 bases). The length of the CDR3 is 12 residues. The V gene's germline CDR1 is SNHLY and CDR2 FYNNEI. Trimming pared 3 bases from V and 8 bases from J, leaving 8 bases between. The CDR3 reads CASSDRGHEQFF. The DNA of the CDR3 is TGTGCCAGCAGTGACAGGGGCCATGAGCAGTTCTTC. The full variable domain, rest sourced from reference TRBV2 and TRBJ2-1, is EPEVTQTPSHQVTQMGQEVILRCVPISNHLYFYWYRQILGQKVEFLVSFYNNEISEKSEIFDDQFSVERPDGSNFTLKIRSTKLEDSAMYFCASSDRGHEQFFGPGTRLTVL.

The rearrangement links TRBV19 to TRBJ2-2; D ambiguous. Trimming left V 0 bases short and J 7 bases short, with 9 bases between. This CDR3 has 14 amino acids. The germline gives CDR1 LNHDA, CDR2 SQIVND (reference sequence). This chain's CDR3 is CASSIDFSGGELFF. The CDR3 nucleotides are TGTGCCAGTAGTATAGATTTCTCGGGCGGGGAGCTGTTTTTT.

The chain combines TRBV4-1 with TRBJ2-7; a possible D gene is TRBD2 (5 bases). The germline V and J ends were trimmed by 1 base and 3 bases, with 19 bases remaining between them. The CDR3 loop spans 17 amino acids. The germline CDR1 and CDR2 sequences are MGHRA and YSYEKL. The CDR3 region has the DNA TGCGCCAGCAGCCAAGGGAGGCTCTCCCAGCCGAGCTACGAGCAGTACTTC. This encodes CASSQGRLSQPSYEQYF.

The chain is built from TRBV2 and TRBJ1-2; D is ambiguous. Trimming cost V 5 bases and J 6 bases, with 10 bases left between them. The germline gives CDR1 SNHLY, CDR2 FYNNEI. This CDR3 region has 12 residues. DNA for the CDR3: TGTGCCAGCAGTCAATCAGTCGATGGCTACACCTTC. This encodes CASSQSVDGYTF.

The rearrangement uses TRBV28 and TRBJ1-5, with TRBD1 as a possible D gene (6 bases). The V gene lost 5 bases and the J gene lost 3 bases, with 17 bases spanning the gap. The germline V gene encodes CDR1 MDHEN and CDR2 SYDVKM. This CDR3 is 16 amino acids long. The CDR3 DNA sequence: TGTGCCAGCAGTCACCAGACAGGAGGCCTCAATCAGCCCCAGCATTTT. This translates into CASSHQTGGLNQPQHF.

The chain recombines TRBV12-5 with TRBJ2-3; a weak D match, TRBD1 (5 bases). There are 15 residues in the CDR3. The V gene's germline CDR1 is LGHNT and CDR2 FRNRAP. The V end lost 1 base, the J end lost 2 bases, and 10 bases lay between the germline ends. CDR3 nucleotide sequence: TGTGCTAGTGGTTTGGGAGACAGAACCACAGATACGCAGTATTTT. Translated: CASGLGDRTTDTQYF. Full variable domain (outside the CDR3, taken from reference TRBV12-5 and TRBJ2-3): DARVTQTPRHKVTEMGQEVTMRCQPILGHNTVFWYRQTMMQGLELLAYFRNRAPLDDSGMPKDRFSAEMPDATLATLKIQPSEPRDSAVYFCASGLGDRTTDTQYFGPGTRLTVL.

The CDR3 coding sequence is TGTGCCATCGCGACAGGGAATATGCCAGATACGCAGTATTTT. It translates to CAIATGNMPDTQYF. The chain carries TRBV28 and TRBJ2-3; TRBD1 matches 7 bases. Germline V gene lookup returns CDR1 MDHEN and CDR2 SYDVKM. Losses at the gene ends were 10 bases for V and 4 bases for J; bases not matched to a gene: 11. The CDR3 loop spans 14 amino acids.

V and J are TRBV9 and TRBJ1-2; no definite D call. V lost 4 bases and J lost 7, with 14 bases in between. This CDR3 has 13 amino acids. Germline V CDR1 and CDR2: SGDLS, YYNGEE. The CDR3 bases are TGTGCCAGCAGCCCCGGCGGGAGGACTGGCTACACCTTC. Its translation: CASSPGGRTGYTF.

This clone showed up just a few times. One end of the junction does not line up with germline, which may come from a read error. V gene TRBV7-7 combines with J gene TRBJ2-5; no definite D call. The CDR3 consists of 12 residues. Per germline, CDR1 SSHAT and CDR2 FNYEAQ (reference sequence). The CDR3 spells CASSITKETQYF. The CDR3 nucleotides read TGTGCTAGCAGCATCACTAAAGAGACCCAGTACTTC. Together with reference TRBV7-7 and TRBJ2-5, the CDR3 gives the full variable domain: GAGVSQSPRYKVTKRGQDVTLRCDPISSHATLYWYQQALGQGPEFLTYFNYEAQPDKSGLPSDRFSAERPEGSISTLTIQRTEQRDSAMYRCASSITKETQYFGPGTRLLVL.

The chain uses TRBV4-3 and TRBJ2-3; 11 bases match TRBD2. The V gene end was trimmed by 4 bases and the J gene end by 5 bases; junction bases not matched to a gene: 17. Germline assignment: CDR1 LGHNA and CDR2 YSLEER. The CDR3 contains 19 residues. The CDR3 here is CASSPSLTSGTQGKDTQYF. CDR3 DNA: TGCGCCAGCAGCCCTTCTCTGACTAGCGGGACCCAAGGAAAAGATACGCAGTATTTT.

The V gene is TRBV19, the J gene TRBJ2-7; TRBD2 matches 7 bases. V was pared by 5 bases and J by 5 bases, with 12 bases of the junction left unmatched. The CDR3 extends over 15 amino acids. From germline, CDR1 is LNHDA and CDR2 SQIVND (reference sequence). CDR3 coding DNA: TGTGCCAGTAGTGCATTACGCGGGAGTAACGACGAGCAGTACTTC. Amino acids: CASSALRGSNDEQYF. The full variable domain, rest sourced from reference TRBV19 and TRBJ2-7, is DGGITQSPKYLFRKEGQNVTLSCEQNLNHDAMYWYRQDPGQGLRLIYYSQIVNDFQKGDIAEGYSVSREKKESFPLTVTSAQKNPTAFYLCASSALRGSNDEQYFGPGTRLTVT.

V usage is TRBV28 and J usage is TRBJ1-1; D not resolved. The CDR3 is made up of 14 amino acids. CDR1 and CDR2 (germline): MDHEN, SYDVKM. With 1 base removed from V and 2 bases from J, the gap between germline ends came to 8 bases. CDR3 in amino acids: CASSLYLANTEAFF. The CDR3 coding sequence is TGTGCCAGCAGTTTATATCTGGCAAACACTGAAGCTTTCTTT. Together with reference TRBV28 and TRBJ1-1, the CDR3 gives the full variable domain: DVKVTQSSRYLVKRTGEKVFLECVQDMDHENMFWYRQDPGLGLRLIYFSYDVKMKEKGDIPEGYSVSREKKERFSLILESASTNQTSMYLCASSLYLANTEAFFGQGTRLTVV.

The J gene is TRBJ2-7, the V gene TRBV15; maybe TRBD2 (5 bases). With 1 base removed from V and 3 bases from J, the gap between germline ends came to 19 bases. The CDR3 contains 17 residues. Germline CDR1 reads LNHNV; CDR2 reads YYDKDF (reference sequence). For the CDR3, the DNA is TGTGCCACCAGCAGAGGCCCAGAGAGGGATCTGAACTACGAGCAGTACTTC. This gives the protein CATSRGPERDLNYEQYF.

The chain couples TRBV28 to TRBJ1-1, with 9 bases matching TRBD1. V lost 7 bases, J lost 2 bases, and 8 bases stayed unmatched. Per germline, CDR1 MDHEN and CDR2 SYDVKM. This CDR3 has 15 residues. This chain's CDR3 is CASNQPTGGNTEAFF. CDR3 bases: TGTGCCAGCAACCAGCCGACAGGGGGAAACACTGAAGCTTTCTTT.

Only one count was recorded for this clone. The CDR3 DNA is TGTGCCAGCAGCACATCCCCGAGAGGGGGTAAAGGCAATGAGCAGTTCTTC. It translates to CASSTSPRGGKGNEQFF. The chain employs TRBV9 and TRBJ2-1, with D possibly TRBD1 on 6 matching bases. The ends were cut back, 4 bases at V and 6 bases at J, with 23 bases in the middle. The CDR3 runs 17 residues. From germline, CDR1 is SGDLS and CDR2 YYNGEE.

This chain connects TRBV30 to TRBJ2-3, with TRBD1 matching over 7 bases. Germline V lookup: CDR1 GTSNPN, CDR2 SVGIG (reference sequence). The CDR3 contains 13 residues. The ends lost 5 bases at V and 2 bases at J; junction bases unmatched: 4. The CDR3 sequence is CAWATGATDTQYF. The CDR3 DNA follows: TGTGCCTGGGCTACAGGGGCCACAGATACGCAGTATTTT.

V gene TRBV11-3 combines with J gene TRBJ2-7; D perhaps matches TRBD1 (5 bases). This CDR3 contains 13 residues. The germline V gene encodes CDR1 SGHNT and CDR2 YENEEA. With 1 base removed from V and 3 bases from J, the gap between germline ends came to 7 bases. The CDR3 loop reads CASSLGQLYEQYF. In nucleotides, the CDR3 is TGTGCCAGCAGCTTAGGACAGCTCTACGAGCAGTACTTC.

The genes are TRBV4-3 and TRBJ1-4, with D possibly being TRBD1 (6 bases). Germline V gene data show CDR1 as LGHNA and CDR2 as YSLEER. The CDR3 has 17 residues. Between the trimmed V and J ends, which lost 1 base and 5 bases, there was a span of 17 bases. CDR3 DNA sequence: TGCGCCAGCAGCCAAGCGCCCTACAGGGACCTAAATGAAAAACTGTTTTTT. It codes for CASSQAPYRDLNEKLFF.

This clone is a singleton in its sample. The CDR3, as DNA: TGTGCCAGCAGCCCGGGACAGGGACCCACTGAAGCTTTCTTT. Its protein is CASSPGQGPTEAFF. The V gene is TRBV5-4, the J gene TRBJ1-1, with 9 bases that match TRBD1. V trimming: 4 bases; J trimming: 4 bases; junction bases outside the gene matches: 5. The germline V gene has CDR1 SGHNT and CDR2 YYREEE (reference sequence). This CDR3 is 14 amino acids long.

The chain links TRBV28 to TRBJ1-6; maybe TRBD1 (6 bases). Germline CDR1 and CDR2: MDHEN and SYDVKM. The CDR3 extends over 17 amino acids. The V and J ends lost 5 bases and 2 bases respectively, with 16 bases between them. The CDR3 protein is CASSPKYREPYNSPLHF. For the CDR3, the DNA is TGTGCCAGCAGTCCCAAGTACAGGGAGCCCTATAATTCACCCCTCCACTTT.

The V and J genes are TRBV11-2 and TRBJ1-4; D gene unclear. CDR1 is SGHAT, CDR2 FQNNGV, per germline. V was shortened by 0 bases and J by 4 bases, with 6 bases between the two germline ends. The CDR3 is made up of 14 amino acids. CDR3: CASSLEPSNEKLFF. Here the CDR3 DNA reads TGTGCCAGCAGCTTAGAGCCCAGTAATGAAAAACTGTTTTTT. Full variable domain (remainder filled in from reference TRBV11-2 and TRBJ1-4): EAGVAQSPRYKIIEKRQSVAFWCNPISGHATLYWYQQILGQGPKLLIQFQNNGVVDDSQLPKDRFSAERLKGVDSTLKIQPAKLEDSAVYLCASSLEPSNEKLFFGSGTQLSVL.

V usage is TRBV7-9 and J usage is TRBJ2-3, with TRBD2 identical over 7 bases. V dropped 4 bases and J dropped 2; count of bases not matched to a gene: 9. Germline-derived CDR1 and CDR2 are SEHNR and FQNEAQ (reference sequence). The CDR3 is 16 amino acids. The CDR3 protein is CASSSGREGPTDTQYF. CDR3 bases: TGTGCCAGCAGCTCAGGGAGGGAGGGCCCCACAGATACGCAGTATTTT.

This clone was seen a few times. The chain uses TRBV10-1 and TRBJ2-1, with 10 bases aligning to TRBD2. Germline V lookup: CDR1 WNHNN, CDR2 SYGVQD (reference sequence). V trimming: 3 bases; J trimming: 9 bases; junction bases outside the gene matches: 8. This CDR3 contains 15 residues. The CDR3 DNA reads as TGCGCCAGCAGTGAAAGGGGGCTAGCGGGAGCTGAGCAGTTCTTC. This codes for CASSERGLAGAEQFF.